What follows are 24 T cell receptor beta chains derived from one specimen sequenced in a study of T cell responses to AZD1222 COVID-19 vaccine. Profiling relied on immunoSEQ multiplex PCR, and the TCRdb table lists in-frame clones only, not all of them. Of 150,000 or so clones in the sample, about 90% were seen once. Sequencing used peripheral blood, obtained 28 days after the second AZD1222 dose. The receptor set was obtained from an adult who received the AZD1222 COVID-19 vaccine.

This sequence joins TRBV5-1 and TRBJ2-7; D might be TRBD1 (6 bases). V gave up 4 bases and J gave up 2 bases, with 22 bases separating them. CDR1 and CDR2 from the germline V gene are SGHRS and YFSETQ. The CDR3 consists of 17 residues. The CDR3 spells CASSTGLGGPSPYEQYF. DNA of the CDR3: TGCGCCAGCAGCACCGGTTTAGGGGGACCTTCTCCCTACGAGCAGTACTTC.

CDR3 loop: CASSLTGGFSEKLFF. CDR3 nucleotides: TGTGCCAGCAGTCTAACAGGGGGCTTTTCTGAAAAACTGTTTTTT. The chain is built from TRBV28 and TRBJ1-4; 9 bases match TRBD1. CDR1 is MDHEN and CDR2 is SYDVKM in the germline V gene. The CDR3 is 15 residues long. The ends lost 5 bases at V and 7 bases at J; junction bases unmatched: 8.

The rearrangement links TRBV4-1 to TRBJ1-5; a possible D gene is TRBD1 (6 bases). The V gene's germline CDR1 is MGHRA and CDR2 YSYEKL. Trimming left V 3 bases short and J 4 bases short, with 13 bases between. This CDR3 comprises 15 residues. The CDR3 reads CASSQERRGNQPQHF. CDR3 nucleotide sequence: TGCGCCAGCAGCCAGGAAAGGAGGGGGAATCAGCCCCAGCATTTT.

The V and J genes are TRBV6-5 and TRBJ1-2, with 7 nucleotides matching TRBD1. Unmatched junction bases numbered 10, after V lost 2 bases and J lost 4 bases. Germline V CDR1 and CDR2: MNHEY, SVGAGI. The CDR3 length is 16 residues. CDR3 coding DNA: TGTGCCAGCAGTTACGCCACAGGGGCTTCTTCCTATGGCTACACCTTC. Protein sequence: CASSYATGASSYGYTF.

The rearrangement links TRBV5-6 to TRBJ1-3, with 7 bases matching TRBD1. The CDR3 is made up of 14 amino acids. Germline trimming cut 3 bases from V and 3 bases from J; bases unmatched to any gene: 3. CDR1 and CDR2 (germline): SGHDT, YYEEEE. CDR3 region: CASSWQGVGNTIYF. The CDR3 coding sequence is TGTGCCAGCAGCTGGCAGGGGGTTGGAAACACCATATATTTT.

The CDR3 is CASSQAAASSREKLFF. The DNA for the CDR3 is TGCGCCAGCAGCCAAGCCGCGGCCAGCAGTCGAGAAAAACTGTTTTTT. The chain combines TRBV4-1 with TRBJ1-4, with D unclear. This CDR3 is 16 amino acids long. V lost 1 base, J lost 8 bases, and 17 bases lay in between. Germline V gene sequence: CDR1 MGHRA, CDR2 YSYEKL.

V is TRBV11-2 and J is TRBJ1-4; TRBD1 agrees at 7 bases. The trim removed 6 bases at V and 12 bases at J, leaving 10 bases unmatched. Germline assignment: CDR1 SGHAT and CDR2 FQNNGV. The CDR3 is made up of 13 amino acids. CDR3: CASRDRGTDQLFF. CDR3 DNA sequence: TGTGCCAGCAGGGATAGGGGGACAGACCAACTGTTTTTT.

The chain couples TRBV5-1 to TRBJ2-5; D is uncertain. Germline V gives CDR1 SGHRS, CDR2 YFSETQ. Trimming took 3 bases from V and 3 from J, leaving 9 bases between them. This CDR3 is built from 13 residues. CDR3 coding DNA: TGCGCCAGCAGCTCCGGCCGGAAAGAGACCCAGTACTTC. This gives the protein CASSSGRKETQYF.

This clone is a singleton in its sample. J is TRBJ2-1 and V is TRBV5-1; D may be TRBD1 (5 bases). V lost 6 bases and J 5 bases, leaving 15 bases between the germline ends. CDR3 length: 14 residues. Germline loops: CDR1 SGHRS, CDR2 YFSETQ. The CDR3 DNA follows: TGCGCCAGCAACCCGGATGGGGCCGACAATGAGCAGTTCTTC. This encodes CASNPDGADNEQFF. Variable domain in full (rest from reference TRBV5-1 and TRBJ2-1): KAGVTQTPRYLIKTRGQQVTLSCSPISGHRSVSWYQQTPGQGLQFLFEYFSETQRNKGNFPGRFSGRQFSNSRSEMNVSTLELGDSALYLCASNPDGADNEQFFGPGTRLTVL.

V and J are TRBV29-1 and TRBJ1-2; a weak D match, TRBD1 (6 bases). CDR1 is SQVTM and CDR2 is ANQGSEA in the germline V gene. The CDR3 covers 12 residues. V was pared by 4 bases and J by 8 bases, with 14 bases between. This CDR3 is CSVVAGARGYTF. In DNA form, the CDR3 reads TGCAGCGTTGTAGCGGGGGCGCGGGGCTACACCTTC. Complete variable domain (other parts from reference TRBV29-1 and TRBJ1-2): SAVISQKPSRDICQRGTSLTIQCQVDSQVTMMFWYRQQPGQSLTLIATANQGSEATYESGFVIDKFPISRPNLTFSTLTVSNMSPEDSSIYLCSVVAGARGYTFGSGTRLTVV.

This rearrangement joins TRBV19 to TRBJ2-7; D not certain. V dropped 8 bases and J dropped 4 bases, with 9 bases sitting between them. Germline V gene sequence: CDR1 LNHDA, CDR2 SQIVND (reference sequence). The CDR3 extends over 11 amino acids. CDR3 coding DNA: TGTGCCAGTGGCGACGGATACGAGCAGTACTTC. It encodes CASGDGYEQYF.

In this sample, this clone turned up once. The chain carries TRBV28 and TRBJ2-5; D might be TRBD2 (5 bases). The CDR3 extends over 13 amino acids. V was cut by 5 bases and J by 2 bases, with 9 bases left in between. Germline V gene data show CDR1 as MDHEN and CDR2 as SYDVKM. CDR3 residues: CASSLGLQETQYF. The CDR3 DNA follows: TGTGCCAGCAGTCTAGGACTGCAAGAGACCCAGTACTTC.

The chain couples TRBV5-4 to TRBJ2-7, with TRBD1 identical over 7 bases. Germline CDR1 is SGHNT and CDR2 is YYREEE (reference sequence). CDR3 length: 13 amino acids. The J segment lost 4 bases and the V segment lost 2 bases, leaving 3 bases of the junction unmatched. The CDR3 nucleotides are TGTGCCAGCAGCTTCTCAGGGGGATACGAGCAGTACTTC. Residues: CASSFSGGYEQYF. Using reference TRBV5-4 and TRBJ2-7 for the parts outside the CDR3, the full variable domain is ETGVTQSPTHLIKTRGQQVTLRCSSQSGHNTVSWYQQALGQGPQFIFQYYREEENGRGNFPPRFSGLQFPNYSSELNVNALELDDSALYLCASSFSGGYEQYFGPGTRLTVT.

The V and J genes are TRBV6-5 and TRBJ1-4; 12 bases align to TRBD1. Germline V CDR1 and CDR2: MNHEY, SVGAGI. This CDR3 comprises 16 residues. The V gene end was trimmed by 2 bases and the J gene end by 8 bases; junction bases not matched to a gene: 6. Here the CDR3 DNA reads TGTGCCAGCAGTTACGGGGACAGGGGGCGGGAGGAAAAACTGTTTTTT. This gives the protein CASSYGDRGREEKLFF.

This chain joins TRBV2 and TRBJ2-1, with D perhaps TRBD2 (7 bases). Per the germline V gene, CDR1 is SNHLY and CDR2 is FYNNEI. V was shortened by 2 bases and J by 8 bases, with 16 bases between the two germline ends. The CDR3 extends over 15 amino acids. The CDR3 reads CASSEFGGRLYEQFF. CDR3 DNA: TGTGCCAGCAGTGAATTCGGGGGGCGCTTATATGAGCAGTTCTTC.

The V call is TRBV4-2, the J call TRBJ1-6; D uncertain. The V and J ends lost 0 bases and 7 bases respectively, with 13 bases between them. Germline V CDR1 and CDR2: LGHNA, YNFKEQ. The CDR3 covers 16 residues. The CDR3 sequence is CASSQDATGSNSPLHF. CDR3 coding DNA: TGTGCCAGCAGCCAAGATGCGACGGGATCAAATTCACCCCTCCACTTT.

The chain uses TRBV7-2 and TRBJ2-1; 8 bases map to TRBD2. The CDR3 consists of 17 residues. The V segment lost 5 bases and the J segment 6 bases; nucleotides outside the gene matches: 15. Germline CDR1 and CDR2: SGHTA and FQGNSA. The chain's CDR3 is CASSPRGAGAMSNEQFF. The CDR3 nucleotides are TGTGCCAGCAGCCCCCGAGGAGCGGGAGCTATGAGCAATGAGCAGTTCTTC.

This clone occurred once. This rearrangement joins TRBV27 to TRBJ1-2; a weak D match, TRBD1 (5 bases). Trimming took off 3 bases at V and 0 bases at J, with 11 bases between the two ends. Looked up from germline, CDR1 is MNHEY and CDR2 is SMNVEV (reference sequence). This CDR3 has 15 residues. This CDR3 is CASSFGAAANYGYTF. The CDR3 coding sequence is TGTGCCAGCAGTTTTGGGGCAGCAGCTAACTATGGCTACACCTTC.

The rearrangement uses TRBV29-1 and TRBJ2-7; D is undetermined. The CDR3 has 16 residues. Trimming took off 7 bases at V and 9 bases at J, with 31 bases between the two ends. Germline CDR1 is SQVTM and CDR2 is ANQGSEA. The DNA of the CDR3 is TGCAGCGCCGCCCCCCGCTTAGGGTCTTTAAATATTGGGCAGTACTTC. Amino acid sequence: CSAAPRLGSLNIGQYF.

This chain connects TRBV18 to TRBJ1-6; possible D gene TRBD1, 6 bases. This CDR3 has 16 residues. Germline-derived CDR1 and CDR2 are KGHSH and LQKENI. The V end was cut by 3 bases, the J end by 5 bases, with 14 bases between. The CDR3 reads CASSPAQGTHNSPLHF. The CDR3 DNA sequence: TGTGCCAGCTCACCCGCTCAGGGGACGCATAATTCACCCCTCCACTTT.

The sample holds one count of this clone. The V and J genes are TRBV19 and TRBJ1-1; a possible D gene is TRBD1 (5 bases). Trimming shortened V by 7 bases and J by 1 base, and 16 bases separated the two germline ends. The germline CDR1 and CDR2 sequences are LNHDA and SQIVND (reference sequence). CDR3 length: 15 amino acids. In DNA form, the CDR3 reads TGTGCCAGTATGGTCGCGGGGCTGAGGAACACTGAAGCTTTCTTT. Amino acid sequence: CASMVAGLRNTEAFF. The entire variable domain, with the rest obtained from reference TRBV19 and TRBJ1-1, is as follows: DGGITQSPKYLFRKEGQNVTLSCEQNLNHDAMYWYRQDPGQGLRLIYYSQIVNDFQKGDIAEGYSVSREKKESFPLTVTSAQKNPTAFYLCASMVAGLRNTEAFFGQGTRLTVV.

This clone was recorded once. This rearrangement joins TRBV6-2 or TRBV6-3 to TRBJ2-1; TRBD2 matches 10 bases. V lost 0 bases, J lost 3 bases, and 5 bases stayed unmatched. Germline values: CDR1 MNHEY, CDR2 SVGEGT. The CDR3 covers 17 residues. CDR3 DNA sequence: TGTGCCAGCAGTTACTCACTTCTAGCGGGAGTCTACAATGAGCAGTTCTTC. This gives the protein CASSYSLLAGVYNEQFF.

The chain uses TRBV30 and TRBJ2-1, with 7 bases lining up with TRBD2. This CDR3 comprises 15 residues. V shed 7 bases and J 2 bases; nucleotides not matched to a gene: 11. Germline assignment: CDR1 GTSNPN and CDR2 SVGIG (reference sequence). CDR3 sequence (DNA): TGTGCCTCACGCTATAGCGGGTTGACCTACAATGAGCAGTTCTTC. This gives the protein CASRYSGLTYNEQFF.

CDR3: CASSSGSIILALHF. CDR3 in DNA: TGTGCCAGCAGTTCCGGGTCCATAATTCTGGCCCTCCACTTT. The chain links TRBV6-2 or TRBV6-3 to TRBJ1-6; no firm D call. The germline V gene encodes CDR1 MNHEY and CDR2 SVGEGT. The CDR3 is 14 residues long. V was shortened by 4 bases and J by 14 bases, with 18 bases between the two germline ends.